This TCR beta chain was captured in a study of T cell responses to AZD1222 COVID-19 vaccine. Produced via immunoSEQ multiplex PCR; TCRdb's table is partial and in-frame only. There are 150,000 or so clones in the sample, with 2% to 2.5% held by the top ten. A remark on this clone: Its antigen is currently unknown.

V gave up 6 bases and J gave up 4 bases, with 7 bases separating them. The CDR3 runs to 12 residues. The germline gives CDR1 LNHDA, CDR2 SQIVND (reference sequence). Study results and caveats: White British donors predominated, females outnumbered males, and clonal diversity was possibly underestimated.

Sequenced: peripheral blood. This clonotype was sampled from an adult in good health. V usage is TRBV19 and J usage is TRBJ2-1; D could derive from TRBD1 or TRBD2 (5 bases each). CDR3 nucleotides: TGTGCCAGTAGGAGGGGTTACAATGAGCAGTTCTTC. Amino acid sequence: CASRRGYNEQFF.